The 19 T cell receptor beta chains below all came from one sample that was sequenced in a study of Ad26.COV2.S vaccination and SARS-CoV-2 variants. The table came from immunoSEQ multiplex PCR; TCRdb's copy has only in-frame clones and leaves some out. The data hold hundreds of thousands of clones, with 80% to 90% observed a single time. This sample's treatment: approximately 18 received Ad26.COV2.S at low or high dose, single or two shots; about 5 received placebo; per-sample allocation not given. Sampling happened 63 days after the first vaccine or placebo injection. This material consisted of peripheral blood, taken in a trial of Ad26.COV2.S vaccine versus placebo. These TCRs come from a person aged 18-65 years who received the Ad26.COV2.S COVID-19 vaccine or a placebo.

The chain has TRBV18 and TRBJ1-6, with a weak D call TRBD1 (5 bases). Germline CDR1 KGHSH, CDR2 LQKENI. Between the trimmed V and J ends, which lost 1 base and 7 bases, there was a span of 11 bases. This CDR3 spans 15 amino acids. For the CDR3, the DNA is TGTGCCAGCTCACCACAGGGACCGCCGAATTCACCCCTCCACTTT. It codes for CASSPQGPPNSPLHF.

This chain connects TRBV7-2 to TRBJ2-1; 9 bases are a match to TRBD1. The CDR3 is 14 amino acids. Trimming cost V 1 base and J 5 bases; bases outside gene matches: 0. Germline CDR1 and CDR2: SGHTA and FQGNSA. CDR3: CASSLDRGHNEQFF. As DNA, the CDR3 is TGTGCCAGCAGCTTAGACAGGGGGCACAATGAGCAGTTCTTC.

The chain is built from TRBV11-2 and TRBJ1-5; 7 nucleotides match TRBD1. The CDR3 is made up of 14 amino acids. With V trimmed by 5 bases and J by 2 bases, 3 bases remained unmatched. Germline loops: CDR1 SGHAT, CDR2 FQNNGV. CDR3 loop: CASSNTGGNQPQHF. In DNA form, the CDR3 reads TGTGCCAGCAGCAATACAGGGGGCAATCAGCCCCAGCATTTT.

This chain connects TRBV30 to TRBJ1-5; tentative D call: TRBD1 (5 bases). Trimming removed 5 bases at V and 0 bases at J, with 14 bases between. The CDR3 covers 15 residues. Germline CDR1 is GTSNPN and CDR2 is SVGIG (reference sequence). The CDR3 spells CAWGDRHYSNQPQHF. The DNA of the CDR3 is TGTGCCTGGGGGGACCGACACTATAGCAATCAGCCCCAGCATTTT.

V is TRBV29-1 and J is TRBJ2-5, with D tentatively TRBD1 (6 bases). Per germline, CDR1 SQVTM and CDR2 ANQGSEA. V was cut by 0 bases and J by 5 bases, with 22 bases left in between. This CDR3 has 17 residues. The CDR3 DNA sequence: TGCAGCGTTGAAGACTGGCAGGGGCAAGGGTATCAGGAGACCCAGTACTTC. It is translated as CSVEDWQGQGYQETQYF. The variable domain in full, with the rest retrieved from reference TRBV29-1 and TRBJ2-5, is SAVISQKPSRDICQRGTSLTIQCQVDSQVTMMFWYRQQPGQSLTLIATANQGSEATYESGFVIDKFPISRPNLTFSTLTVSNMSPEDSSIYLCSVEDWQGQGYQETQYFGPGTRLLVL.

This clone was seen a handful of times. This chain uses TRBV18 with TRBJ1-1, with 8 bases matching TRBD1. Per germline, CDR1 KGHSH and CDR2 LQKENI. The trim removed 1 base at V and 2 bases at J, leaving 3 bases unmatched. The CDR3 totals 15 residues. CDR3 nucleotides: TGTGCCAGCTCACCACGACAGGGGCCCAACACTGAAGCTTTCTTT. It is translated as CASSPRQGPNTEAFF.

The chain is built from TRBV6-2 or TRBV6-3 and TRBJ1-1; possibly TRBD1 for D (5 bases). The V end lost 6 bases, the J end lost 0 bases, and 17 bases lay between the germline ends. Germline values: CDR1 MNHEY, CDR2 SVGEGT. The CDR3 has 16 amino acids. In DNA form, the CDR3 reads TGTGCCAGCAGCCCACGGGGCCCCAAACTGAACACTGAAGCTTTCTTT. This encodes CASSPRGPKLNTEAFF.

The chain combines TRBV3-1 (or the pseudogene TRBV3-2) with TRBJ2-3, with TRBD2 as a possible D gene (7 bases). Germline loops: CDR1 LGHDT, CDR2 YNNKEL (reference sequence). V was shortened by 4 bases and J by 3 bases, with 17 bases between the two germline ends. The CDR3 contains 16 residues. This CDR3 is CASSLLGRGPTDTQYF. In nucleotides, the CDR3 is TGTGCCAGCAGCCTCCTCGGGCGGGGGCCGACAGATACGCAGTATTTT.

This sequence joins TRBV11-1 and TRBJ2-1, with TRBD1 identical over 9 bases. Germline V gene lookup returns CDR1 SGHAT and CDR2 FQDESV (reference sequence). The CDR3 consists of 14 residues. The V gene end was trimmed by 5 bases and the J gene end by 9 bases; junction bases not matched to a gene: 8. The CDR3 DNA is TGTGCCAGCAGCCGGGACAGGGAGTCCAGTGAGCAGTTCTTC. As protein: CASSRDRESSEQFF.

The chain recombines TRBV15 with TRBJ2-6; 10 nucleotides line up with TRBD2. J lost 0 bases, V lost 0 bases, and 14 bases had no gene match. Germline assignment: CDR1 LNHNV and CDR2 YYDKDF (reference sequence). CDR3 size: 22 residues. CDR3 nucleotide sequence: TGTGCCACCAGCAGAGATCCCCTACTAGCGGGGACGAGGAGCTCTGGGGCCAACGTCCTGACTTTC. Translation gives CATSRDPLLAGTRSSGANVLTF.

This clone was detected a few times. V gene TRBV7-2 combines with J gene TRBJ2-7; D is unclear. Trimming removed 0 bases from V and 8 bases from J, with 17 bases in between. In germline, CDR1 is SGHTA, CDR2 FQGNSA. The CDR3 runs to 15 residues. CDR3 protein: CASSLAPWAFQKQYF. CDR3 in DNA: TGTGCCAGCAGCTTAGCGCCCTGGGCCTTTCAAAAGCAGTACTTC.

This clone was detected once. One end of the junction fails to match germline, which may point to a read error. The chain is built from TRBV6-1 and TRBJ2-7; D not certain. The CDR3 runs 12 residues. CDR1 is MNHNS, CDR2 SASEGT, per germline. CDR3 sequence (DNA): TGTGCCAGCAGCGAAGGGCAGTACGAGCAGTACTTC. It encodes CASSEGQYEQYF.

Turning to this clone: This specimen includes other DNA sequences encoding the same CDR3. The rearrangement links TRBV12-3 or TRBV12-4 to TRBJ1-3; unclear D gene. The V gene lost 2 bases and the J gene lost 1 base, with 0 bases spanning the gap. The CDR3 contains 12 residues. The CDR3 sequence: CASSLSGNTIYF. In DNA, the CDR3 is TGTGCCAGCAGTTTATCTGGAAACACCATATATTTT.

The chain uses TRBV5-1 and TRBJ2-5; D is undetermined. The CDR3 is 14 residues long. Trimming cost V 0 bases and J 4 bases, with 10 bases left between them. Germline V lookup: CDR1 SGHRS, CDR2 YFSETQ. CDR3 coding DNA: TGCGCCAGCAGCTTGGCGCCAGCTAGAGAGACCCAGTACTTC. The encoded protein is CASSLAPARETQYF.

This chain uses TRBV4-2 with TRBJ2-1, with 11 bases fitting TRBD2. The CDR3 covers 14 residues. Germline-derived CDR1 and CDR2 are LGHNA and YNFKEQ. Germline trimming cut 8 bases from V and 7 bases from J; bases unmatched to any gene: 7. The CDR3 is CASSPSGRWNEQFF. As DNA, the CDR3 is TGTGCCAGCTCCCCTAGCGGGAGGTGGAATGAGCAGTTCTTC.

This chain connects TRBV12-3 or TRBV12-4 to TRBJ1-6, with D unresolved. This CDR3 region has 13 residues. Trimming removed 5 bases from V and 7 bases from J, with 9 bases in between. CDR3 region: CASSLLRNSPLHF. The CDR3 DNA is TGTGCCAGCAGTCTCCTCAGGAATTCACCCCTCCACTTT.

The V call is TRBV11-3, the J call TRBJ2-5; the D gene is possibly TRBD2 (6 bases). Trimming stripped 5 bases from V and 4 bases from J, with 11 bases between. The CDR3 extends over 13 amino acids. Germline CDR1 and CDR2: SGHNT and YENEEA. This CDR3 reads CASSPTGGETQYF. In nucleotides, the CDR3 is TGTGCCAGCAGCCCGACCGGGGGAGAGACCCAGTACTTC.

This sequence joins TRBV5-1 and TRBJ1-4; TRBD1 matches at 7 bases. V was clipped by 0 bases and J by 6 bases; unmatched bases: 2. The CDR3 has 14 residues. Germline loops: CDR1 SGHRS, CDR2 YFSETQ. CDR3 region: CASSLADRDEKLFF. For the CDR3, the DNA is TGCGCCAGCAGCTTGGCCGACAGGGATGAAAAACTGTTTTTT. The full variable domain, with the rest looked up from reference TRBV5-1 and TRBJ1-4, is KAGVTQTPRYLIKTRGQQVTLSCSPISGHRSVSWYQQTPGQGLQFLFEYFSETQRNKGNFPGRFSGRQFSNSRSEMNVSTLELGDSALYLCASSLADRDEKLFFGSGTQLSVL.

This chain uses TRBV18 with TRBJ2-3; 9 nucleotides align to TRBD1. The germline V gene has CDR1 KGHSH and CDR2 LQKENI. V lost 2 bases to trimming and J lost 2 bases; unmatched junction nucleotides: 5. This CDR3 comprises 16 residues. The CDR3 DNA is TGTGCCAGCTCACCATCCGGGACAGGGTCCACAGATACGCAGTATTTT. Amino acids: CASSPSGTGSTDTQYF.